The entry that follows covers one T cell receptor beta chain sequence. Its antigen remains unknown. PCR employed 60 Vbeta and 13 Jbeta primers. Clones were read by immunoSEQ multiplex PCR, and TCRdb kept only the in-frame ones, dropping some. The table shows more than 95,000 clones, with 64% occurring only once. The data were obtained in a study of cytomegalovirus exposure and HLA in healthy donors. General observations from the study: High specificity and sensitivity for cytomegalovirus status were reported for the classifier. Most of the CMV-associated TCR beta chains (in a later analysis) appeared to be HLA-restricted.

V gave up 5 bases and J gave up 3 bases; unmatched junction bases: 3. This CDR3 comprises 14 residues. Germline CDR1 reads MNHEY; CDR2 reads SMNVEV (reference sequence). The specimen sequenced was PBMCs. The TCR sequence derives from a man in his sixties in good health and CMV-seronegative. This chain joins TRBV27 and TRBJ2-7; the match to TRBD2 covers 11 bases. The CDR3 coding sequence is TGTGCCAGCAGTCTTGGGACTAGCGGCTACGAGCAGTACTTC. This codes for CASSLGTSGYEQYF.